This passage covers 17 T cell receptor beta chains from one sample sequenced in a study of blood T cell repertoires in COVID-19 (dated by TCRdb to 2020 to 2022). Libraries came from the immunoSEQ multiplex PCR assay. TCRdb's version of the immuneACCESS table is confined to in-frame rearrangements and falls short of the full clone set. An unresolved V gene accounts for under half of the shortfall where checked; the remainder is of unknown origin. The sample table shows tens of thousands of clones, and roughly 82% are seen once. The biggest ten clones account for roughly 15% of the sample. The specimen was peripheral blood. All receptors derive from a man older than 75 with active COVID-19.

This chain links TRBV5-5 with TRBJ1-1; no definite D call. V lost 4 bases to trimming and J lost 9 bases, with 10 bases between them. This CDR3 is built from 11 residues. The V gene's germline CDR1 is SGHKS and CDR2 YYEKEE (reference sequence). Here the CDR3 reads CASSQEVKAFF. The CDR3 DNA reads TGTGCCAGCAGCCAGGAGGTGAAAGCTTTCTTT.

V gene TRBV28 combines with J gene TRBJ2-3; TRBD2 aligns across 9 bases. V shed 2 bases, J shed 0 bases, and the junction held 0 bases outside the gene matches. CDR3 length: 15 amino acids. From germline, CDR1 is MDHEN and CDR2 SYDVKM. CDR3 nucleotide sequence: TGTGCCAGCAGTTTACTAGCGGGGAGCACAGATACGCAGTATTTT. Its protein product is CASSLLAGSTDTQYF.

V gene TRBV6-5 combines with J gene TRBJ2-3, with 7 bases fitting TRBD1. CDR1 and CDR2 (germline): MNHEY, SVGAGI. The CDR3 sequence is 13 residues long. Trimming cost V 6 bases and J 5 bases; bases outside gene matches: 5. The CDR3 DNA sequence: TGTGCCAGCAGAAACTCAGGGGGAGATACGCAGTATTTT. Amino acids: CASRNSGGDTQYF.

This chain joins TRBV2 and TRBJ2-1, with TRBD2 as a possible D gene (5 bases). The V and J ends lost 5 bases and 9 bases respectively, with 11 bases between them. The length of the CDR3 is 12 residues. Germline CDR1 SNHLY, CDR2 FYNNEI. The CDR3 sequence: CASSRGLVEQFF. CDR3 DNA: TGTGCCAGCAGTCGGGGTTTGGTTGAGCAGTTCTTC.

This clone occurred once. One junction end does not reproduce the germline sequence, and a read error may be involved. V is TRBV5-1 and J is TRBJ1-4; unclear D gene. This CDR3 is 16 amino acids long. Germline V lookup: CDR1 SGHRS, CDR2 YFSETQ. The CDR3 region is CASSSKSGRTSEKLFF. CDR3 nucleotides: TGCGCCAGCAGCTCCAAATCAGGCAGAACTAGTGAAAAACTGTTTTTT.

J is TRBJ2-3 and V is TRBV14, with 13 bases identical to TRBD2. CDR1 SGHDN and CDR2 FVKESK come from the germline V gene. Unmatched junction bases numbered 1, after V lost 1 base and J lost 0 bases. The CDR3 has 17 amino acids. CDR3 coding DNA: TGTGCCAGCAGCCAAGGGACTAGCGGGAGTAGCACAGATACGCAGTATTTT. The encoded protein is CASSQGTSGSSTDTQYF.

The CDR3 region is CASSLGEVEVMGADTEAFF. The CDR3 nucleotides read TGTGCCAGCAGCTTAGGTGAGGTTGAGGTGATGGGGGCGGACACTGAAGCTTTCTTT. This chain joins TRBV7-9 and TRBJ1-1, with D maybe TRBD1 (6 bases). Germline V lookup: CDR1 SEHNR, CDR2 FQNEAQ (reference sequence). The CDR3 has 19 residues. Trimming removed 1 base from V and 3 bases from J, with 24 bases in between.

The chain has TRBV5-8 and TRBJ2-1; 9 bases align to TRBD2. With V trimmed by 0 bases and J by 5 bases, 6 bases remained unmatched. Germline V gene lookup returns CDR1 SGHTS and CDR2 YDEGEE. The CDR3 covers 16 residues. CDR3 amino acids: CASSLVASGIHNEQFF. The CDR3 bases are TGTGCCAGCAGCTTGGTTGCTAGCGGGATCCACAATGAGCAGTTCTTC.

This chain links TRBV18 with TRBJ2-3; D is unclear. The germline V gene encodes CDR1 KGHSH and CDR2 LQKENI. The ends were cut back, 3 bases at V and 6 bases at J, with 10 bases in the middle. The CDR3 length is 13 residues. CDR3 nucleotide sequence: TGTGCCAGCTCACCCTCCTCCCGGGATACGCAGTATTTT. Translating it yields CASSPSSRDTQYF. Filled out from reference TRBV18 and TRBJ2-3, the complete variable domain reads NAGVMQNPRHLVRRRGQEARLRCSPMKGHSHVYWYRQLPEEGLKFMVYLQKENIIDESGMPKERFSAEFPKEGPSILRIQQVVRGDSAAYFCASSPSSRDTQYFGPGTRLTVL.

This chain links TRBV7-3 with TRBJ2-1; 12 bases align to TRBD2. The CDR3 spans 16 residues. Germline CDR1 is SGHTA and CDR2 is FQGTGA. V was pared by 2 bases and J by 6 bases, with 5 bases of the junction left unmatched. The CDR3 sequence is CASSLLAGGPVNEQFF. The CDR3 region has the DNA TGTGCCAGCAGCTTACTAGCGGGAGGGCCGGTCAATGAGCAGTTCTTC.

This CDR3 reads CATSREVTGGTGELFF. As DNA, the CDR3 is TGTGCCACCAGCAGAGAGGTGACGGGGGGGACCGGGGAGCTGTTTTTT. V is TRBV15 and J is TRBJ2-2, with 8 bases aligning to TRBD2. With 0 bases clipped from V and 5 bases from J, the junction kept 5 bases outside the gene matches. In germline, CDR1 is LNHNV, CDR2 YYDKDF (reference sequence). CDR3 length: 16 amino acids.

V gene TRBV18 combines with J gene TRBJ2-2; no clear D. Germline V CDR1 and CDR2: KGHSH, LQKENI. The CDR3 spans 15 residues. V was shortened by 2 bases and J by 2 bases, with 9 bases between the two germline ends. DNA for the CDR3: TGTGCCAGCTCACCAAGCACGGTTAACACCGGGGAGCTGTTTTTT. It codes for CASSPSTVNTGELFF. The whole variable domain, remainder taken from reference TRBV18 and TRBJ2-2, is NAGVMQNPRHLVRRRGQEARLRCSPMKGHSHVYWYRQLPEEGLKFMVYLQKENIIDESGMPKERFSAEFPKEGPSILRIQQVVRGDSAAYFCASSPSTVNTGELFFGEGSRLTVL.

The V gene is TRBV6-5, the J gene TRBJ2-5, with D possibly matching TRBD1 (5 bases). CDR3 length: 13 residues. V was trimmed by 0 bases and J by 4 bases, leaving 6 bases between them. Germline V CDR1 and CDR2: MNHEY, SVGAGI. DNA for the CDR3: TGTGCCAGCAGTTACTCAGGGGTAGAGACCCAGTACTTC. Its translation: CASSYSGVETQYF.

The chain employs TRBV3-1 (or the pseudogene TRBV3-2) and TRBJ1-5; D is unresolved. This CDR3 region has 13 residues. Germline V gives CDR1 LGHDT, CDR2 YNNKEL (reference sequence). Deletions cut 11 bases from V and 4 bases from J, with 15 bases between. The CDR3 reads CASSPQANQPQHF. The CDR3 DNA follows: TGTGCCTCCTCGCCGCAGGCAAATCAGCCCCAGCATTTT.

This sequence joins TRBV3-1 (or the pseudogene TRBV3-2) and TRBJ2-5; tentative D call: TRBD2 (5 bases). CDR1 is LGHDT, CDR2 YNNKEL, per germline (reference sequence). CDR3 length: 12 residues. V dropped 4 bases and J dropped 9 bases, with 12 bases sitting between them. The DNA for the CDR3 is TGTGCCAGCAGCCTACCCCTCGGGGCCCAGTACTTC. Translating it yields CASSLPLGAQYF.

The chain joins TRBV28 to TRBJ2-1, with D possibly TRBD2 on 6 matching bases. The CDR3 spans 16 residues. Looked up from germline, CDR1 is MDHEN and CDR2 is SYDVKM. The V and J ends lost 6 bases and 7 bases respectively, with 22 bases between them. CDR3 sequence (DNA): TGTGCCAGCAGAAAGTCCCGGACACGCCGGGGGAATGAGCAGTTCTTC. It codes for CASRKSRTRRGNEQFF.

The CDR3 sequence is CASSLAGTSGSHEQFF. The CDR3 DNA is TGTGCCAGCAGTTTAGCCGGGACTAGCGGGAGTCATGAGCAGTTCTTC. The V gene is TRBV27, the J gene TRBJ2-1, with TRBD2 matching over 14 bases. V shed 2 bases, J shed 8 bases, and the junction held 5 bases outside the gene matches. Per the germline V gene, CDR1 is MNHEY and CDR2 is SMNVEV (reference sequence). The CDR3 covers 16 residues.